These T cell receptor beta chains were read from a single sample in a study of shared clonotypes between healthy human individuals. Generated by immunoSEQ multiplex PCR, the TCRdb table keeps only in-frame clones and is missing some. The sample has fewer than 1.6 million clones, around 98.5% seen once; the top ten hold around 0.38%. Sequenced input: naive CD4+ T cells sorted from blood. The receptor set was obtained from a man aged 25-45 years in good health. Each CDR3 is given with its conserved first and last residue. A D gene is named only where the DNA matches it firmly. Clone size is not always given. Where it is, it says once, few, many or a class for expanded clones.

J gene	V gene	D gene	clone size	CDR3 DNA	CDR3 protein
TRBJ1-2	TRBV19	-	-	TGTGCCAGTAGTATCACAGGGAACTATGGCTACACCTTC	CASSITGNYGYTF
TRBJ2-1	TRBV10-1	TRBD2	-	TGCGCCAGCAGTCCTAGCGGGACTTACAATGAGCAGTTCTTC	CASSPSGTYNEQFF
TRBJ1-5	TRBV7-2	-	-	TGTGCCAGCAGTTTGGGCCCAGCGGAAGGGTCCCAGCATTTT	CASSLGPAEGSQHF
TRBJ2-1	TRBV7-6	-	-	TGTGCCAGCAGCCCGGACAGACTTGAGCAGTTCTTC	CASSPDRLEQFF
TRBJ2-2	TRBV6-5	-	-	TGTGCCAGCAGTTACCGCAGGGGCCCTGGGGTTGGGGAGCTGTTTTTT	CASSYRRGPGVGELFF
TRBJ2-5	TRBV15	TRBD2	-	TGTGCCACCAGCAGGATACTAGCGGGAGGGCGTGGGGAGACCCAGTACTTC	CATSRILAGGRGETQYF
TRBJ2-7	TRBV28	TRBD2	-	TGTGCCAGCAGTTTATCCTTTAAACTAGCGGGACTATACGAGCAGTACTTC	CASSLSFKLAGLYEQYF
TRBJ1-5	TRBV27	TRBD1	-	TGTGCCAGCAGTTTAGAAGGCAGGCACAGGGGTCAGCCCCAGCATTTT	CASSLEGRHRGQPQHF
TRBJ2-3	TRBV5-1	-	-	TGCGCCAGCAGCTTGGACGCAGGGCCAGATACGCAGTATTTT	CASSLDAGPDTQYF
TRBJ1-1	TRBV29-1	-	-	TGCAGCGTTGAACTGGGGGGAGGAACTGAAGCTTTCTTT	CSVELGGGTEAFF
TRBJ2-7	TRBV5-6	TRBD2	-	TGTGCCAGCAGCAGCCGGACTAGTCGTCGCGAGCAGTACTTC	CASSSRTSRREQYF
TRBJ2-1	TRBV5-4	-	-	TGTGCCAGCAGGGGGTTTGGACATGAGCAGTTCTTC	CASRGFGHEQFF
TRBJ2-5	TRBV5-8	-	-	TGTGCCAGCAGCTTGGGTACAGGGCGCGTTCAAGAGACCCAGTACTTC	CASSLGTGRVQETQYF
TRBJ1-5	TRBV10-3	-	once	TGTGCCATCAGTGAGTCGGGGGGGCGGCTTCTGGGCAATCAGCCCCAGCATTTT	CAISESGGRLLGNQPQHF
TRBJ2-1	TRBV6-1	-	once	TGTGCCAGCAGTGAAGGGTGGGCCACCTACAATGAGCAGTTCTTC	CASSEGWATYNEQFF
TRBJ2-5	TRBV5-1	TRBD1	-	TGCGCCAGCAGCTCCACAGGGGGCCAAGAGACCCAGTACTTC	CASSSTGGQETQYF
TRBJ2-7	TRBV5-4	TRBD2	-	TGTGCCAGCAGCCATGGAATAGCGGGAGTAATTTACGAGCAGTACTTC	CASSHGIAGVIYEQYF
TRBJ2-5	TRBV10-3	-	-	TGTGCCATCAGTGAGTCGGACAGAAAAGAGACCCAGTACTTC	CAISESDRKETQYF
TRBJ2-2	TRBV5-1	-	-	TGCGCCAGCAGCTTTTCACCGACCGACACCGGGGAGCTGTTTTTT	CASSFSPTDTGELFF
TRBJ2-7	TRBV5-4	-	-	TGTGCCAGCAGCTCCCGGGACGGAGCCTACGAGCAGTACTTC	CASSSRDGAYEQYF
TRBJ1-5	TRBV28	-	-	TGTGCCAGCAGCGCGTGGAGCAATCAGCCCCAGCATTTT	CASSAWSNQPQHF
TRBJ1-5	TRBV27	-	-	TGTGCCAGCAGTTTACACAGGACAGAGGTGCAGCCCCAGCATTTT	CASSLHRTEVQPQHF
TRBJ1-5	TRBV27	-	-	TGTGCCAGCAGTTCCGGACACCCCAATCAGCCCCAGCATTTT	CASSSGHPNQPQHF
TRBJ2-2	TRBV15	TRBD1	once	TGTGCCACCTGGCCTCGGACAGGGCCGCCCGGGGAGCTGTTTTTT	CATWPRTGPPGELFF
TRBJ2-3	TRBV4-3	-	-	TGCGCCAGCAGCCAGGGGCCTTTGACGGATACGCAGTATTTT	CASSQGPLTDTQYF
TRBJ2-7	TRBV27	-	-	TGTGCCAGCAGGATAGGGGCGGGGAGGTACGAGCAGTACTTC	CASRIGAGRYEQYF
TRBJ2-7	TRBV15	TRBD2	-	TGTGCCACCAGCACCGCTCTAGCGGGAGGCTACGAGCAGTACTTC	CATSTALAGGYEQYF
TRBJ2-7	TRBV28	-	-	TGTGCCAGCAGACGGGACCAGGGGCGCTACGAGCAGTACTTC	CASRRDQGRYEQYF
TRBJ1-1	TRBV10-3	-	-	TGTGCCATCAGTGAGTGGAACACTGAAGCTTTCTTT	CAISEWNTEAFF
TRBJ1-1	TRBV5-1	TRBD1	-	TGCGCCAGCAGCCGTGAGGGACAGACTGGGAACACTGAAGCTTTCTTT	CASSREGQTGNTEAFF
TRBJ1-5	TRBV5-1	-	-	TGCGCCAGCAGCTTTTCGGGGGGCAATCAGCCCCAGCATTTT	CASSFSGGNQPQHF
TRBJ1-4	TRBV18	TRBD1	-	TGTGCCAGCTCACCACAGAGACAGGGGGAAAAACTGTTTTTT	CASSPQRQGEKLFF
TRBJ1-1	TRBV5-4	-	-	TGTGCCAGCAGCCCGAATGGGGCTGGGGGCCGGATGAACACTGAAGCTTTCTTT	CASSPNGAGGRMNTEAFF
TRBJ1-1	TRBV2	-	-	TGTGCCAGCAGTGAAACAGGGCCTGAAGCTTTCTTT	CASSETGPEAFF
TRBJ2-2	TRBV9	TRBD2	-	TGTGCCAGCAGCGTCATAGCGGGGAACACCGGGGAGCTGTTTTTT	CASSVIAGNTGELFF
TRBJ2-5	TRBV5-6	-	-	TGTGCCAGCAGCCGTTCCCCGGAGGAGACCCAGTACTTC	CASSRSPEETQYF
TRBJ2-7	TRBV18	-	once	TGTGCCAGCTCACGTAATTCGGGACCAGTGGAGCAGTACTTC	CASSRNSGPVEQYF
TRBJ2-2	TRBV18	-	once	TGTGCCAGCTCATTATACCAGAAAACCTCGAACACCGGGGAGCTGTTTTTT	CASSLYQKTSNTGELFF
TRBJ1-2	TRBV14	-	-	TGTGCCAGCAGCCAAGCAGGAGTCTATGGCTACACCTTC	CASSQAGVYGYTF
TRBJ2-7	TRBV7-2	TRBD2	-	TGTGCCAGCAGCTTAGGGGCCCAAAGCGGGAGGGCCTACGAGCAGTACTTC	CASSLGAQSGRAYEQYF
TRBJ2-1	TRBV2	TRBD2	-	TGTGCCAGCAGTCTAGCGGGAGGGCCGGGGAATGAGCAGTTCTTC	CASSLAGGPGNEQFF
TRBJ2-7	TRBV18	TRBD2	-	TGTGCCAGCTCACCAACTAGCGGCTCCTACGAGCAGTACTTC	CASSPTSGSYEQYF